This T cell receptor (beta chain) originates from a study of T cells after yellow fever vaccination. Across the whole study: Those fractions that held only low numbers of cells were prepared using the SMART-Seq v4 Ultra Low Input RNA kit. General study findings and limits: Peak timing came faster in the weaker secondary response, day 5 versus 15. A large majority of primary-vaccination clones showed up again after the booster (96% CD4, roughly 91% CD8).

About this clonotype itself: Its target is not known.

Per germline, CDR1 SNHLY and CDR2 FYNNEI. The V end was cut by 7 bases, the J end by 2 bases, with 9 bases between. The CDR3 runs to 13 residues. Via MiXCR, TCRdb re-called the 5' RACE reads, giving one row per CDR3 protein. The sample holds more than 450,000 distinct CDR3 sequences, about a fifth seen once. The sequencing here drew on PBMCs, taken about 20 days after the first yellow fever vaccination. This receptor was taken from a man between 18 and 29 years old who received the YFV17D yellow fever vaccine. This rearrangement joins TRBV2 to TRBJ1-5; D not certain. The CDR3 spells CASTATRNQPQHF. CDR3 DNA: TGTGCCAGCACTGCAACCCGCAATCAGCCCCAGCATTTT.